Following are 28 T cell receptor beta chains from one sample sequenced in a study of response to subunit inactivated influenza vaccine. TCRdb re-called the RT-PCR reads through MiXCR, storing one row per CDR3 protein. In the table there are fewer than 600,000 distinct CDR3 sequences, approximately 7.8% of which are singletons. This specimen was PBMCs from blood, taken roughly 24 months after vaccination. These receptors were collected from a man aged 45 to 75 who received an inactivated influenza vaccine.

The chain is built from TRBV20-1 and TRBJ2-3; 7 positions agree with TRBD1. Per the germline V gene, CDR1 is DFQATT and CDR2 is SNEGSKA (reference sequence). J was trimmed by 5 bases and V by 3 bases; bases with no gene match: 5. CDR3 length: 13 amino acids. CDR3 bases: TGCAGTGCTAGCGTCAACAGGGGAGATACGCAGTATTTT. Amino acid sequence: CSASVNRGDTQYF.

This chain links TRBV23-1 with TRBJ2-7; 8 nucleotides line up with TRBD2. TRBV23-1 is annotated as an ORF whose role is uncertain. The CDR3 is made up of 15 amino acids. The ends lost 0 bases at V and 0 bases at J; junction bases unmatched: 1. The CDR3 DNA follows: TGCGCCAGCAGTCAATCGCGGGGGGCCTCCTACGAGCAGTACTTC. The encoded protein is CASSQSRGASYEQYF.

This clonotype has just a few counts. The chain carries TRBV10-3 and TRBJ2-3; D might be TRBD1 (6 bases). The length of the CDR3 is 15 residues. V gave up 10 bases and J gave up 2 bases, with 19 bases separating them. Per germline, CDR1 ENHRY and CDR2 SYGVKD. The CDR3 protein is CATWDTSRITDTQYF. CDR3 DNA sequence: TGTGCCACCTGGGACACCTCGAGGATCACAGATACGCAGTATTTT.

This clonotype was counted a few times. The chain uses TRBV5-5 and TRBJ2-3, with a tentative D call TRBD1 (5 bases). The germline gives CDR1 SGHKS, CDR2 YYEKEE (reference sequence). The V and J ends lost 4 bases and 0 bases respectively, with 12 bases between them. The CDR3 is 15 residues long. The CDR3 nucleotides read TGTGCCAGCAGCCGTGACAGCTTGAGCACAGATACGCAGTATTTT. Protein product: CASSRDSLSTDTQYF.

This clonotype was counted ten times or more. The chain has TRBV7-9 and TRBJ2-1; 7 nucleotides align to TRBD1. The V gene's germline CDR1 is SEHNR and CDR2 FQNEAQ (reference sequence). V trimming: 6 bases; J trimming: 9 bases; junction bases outside the gene matches: 5. CDR3 length equals 12 residues. CDR3 sequence reads: CASSDRVREQFF. The CDR3 DNA reads as TGTGCCAGCAGTGACAGGGTTCGTGAGCAGTTCTTC.

This clonotype was observed at least ten times. This chain links TRBV20-1 with TRBJ1-5; TRBD1 is a possible D gene (6 bases). Trimming left V 6 bases short and J 6 bases short, with 9 bases between. There are 11 residues in the CDR3. Germline loops: CDR1 DFQATT, CDR2 SNEGSKA (reference sequence). The DNA of the CDR3 is TGCAGTGCCCAGGGGATTCAGCCCCAGCATTTT. Amino acid sequence: CSAQGIQPQHF.

V gene TRBV7-9 combines with J gene TRBJ1-1, with D perhaps matching TRBD1 (5 bases). V was cut by 11 bases and J by 4 bases, with 11 bases left in between. Germline CDR1 and CDR2: SEHNR and FQNEAQ (reference sequence). The CDR3 runs 11 residues. CDR3 sequence reads: CACWGFTEAFF. The CDR3 region has the DNA TGTGCCTGTTGGGGGTTCACTGAAGCTTTCTTT.

This clonotype has ten or more counts. The chain recombines TRBV25-1 with TRBJ2-7; D is undetermined. V lost 6 bases and J 0 bases, leaving 9 bases between the germline ends. Germline V gives CDR1 MGHDK, CDR2 SYGVNS. This CDR3 is built from 13 residues. The CDR3 reads CASRLPGSYEQYF. The CDR3 DNA follows: TGTGCCAGCAGACTGCCTGGCTCCTACGAGCAGTACTTC.

This clonotype was observed a few times. The rearrangement links TRBV18 to TRBJ1-1, with TRBD1 identical over 7 bases. V was clipped by 4 bases and J by 3 bases; unmatched bases: 11. The CDR3 spans 16 residues. In germline, CDR1 is KGHSH, CDR2 LQKENI. CDR3 DNA: TGTGCCAGCTCACGAGCCCTACAGGGGTCCGACACTGAAGCTTTCTTT. It encodes CASSRALQGSDTEAFF.

The rearrangement joins TRBV20-1 to TRBJ1-1; D is uncertain. CDR1 and CDR2 (germline): DFQATT, SNEGSKA (reference sequence). The length of the CDR3 is 13 residues. V was pared by 3 bases and J by 1 base, with 9 bases between. CDR3 sequence: CSASRTANTEAFF. In nucleotides, the CDR3 is TGCAGTGCTAGTCGTACTGCGAACACTGAAGCTTTCTTT.

This clonotype appeared a few times. The chain employs TRBV11-2 and TRBJ1-1, with a possible D match to TRBD1 (5 bases). CDR1 and CDR2 from the germline V gene are SGHAT and FQNNGV. V lost 2 bases and J lost 7, with 11 bases in between. This CDR3 has 13 amino acids. The DNA for the CDR3 is TGTGCCAGCAGCTTAACGCAGGGAGTTGAAGCTTTCTTT. It encodes CASSLTQGVEAFF.

V and J are TRBV7-2 and TRBJ2-3; D is undetermined. Germline assignment: CDR1 SGHTA and CDR2 FQGNSA. The V and J ends lost 0 bases and 5 bases respectively, with 9 bases between them. The CDR3 consists of 14 residues. The CDR3 is CASSLAGPGDTQYF. DNA for the CDR3: TGTGCCAGCAGCTTAGCGGGCCCAGGAGATACGCAGTATTTT.

This clonotype was recorded many times. V is TRBV5-1 and J is TRBJ2-7; TRBD1 agrees at 7 bases. V dropped 4 bases and J dropped 4; count of bases not matched to a gene: 11. Germline CDR1 reads SGHRS; CDR2 reads YFSETQ. The CDR3 sequence is 15 residues long. CDR3 amino acids: CASSPDRQGHYEQYF. In nucleotides, the CDR3 is TGCGCCAGCAGCCCTGATCGACAGGGACATTACGAGCAGTACTTC.

This sequence joins TRBV7-2 and TRBJ2-5; 9 bases are shared with TRBD1. There are 14 residues in the CDR3. Germline trimming cut 3 bases from V and 9 bases from J; bases unmatched to any gene: 8. In germline, CDR1 is SGHTA, CDR2 FQGNSA. This CDR3 is CASSFRATGGAQYF. The CDR3 DNA follows: TGTGCCAGCAGCTTTCGTGCGACAGGGGGAGCCCAGTACTTC.

This clonotype was counted at least ten times. V and J are TRBV29-1 and TRBJ1-1, with 11 positions matching TRBD1. Germline V gives CDR1 SQVTM, CDR2 ANQGSEA. V lost 4 bases, J lost 3 bases, and 7 bases stayed unmatched. The CDR3 totals 15 residues. The CDR3 sequence: CSVGGTGGWDTEAFF. The CDR3 region has the DNA TGCAGCGTTGGAGGGACAGGGGGTTGGGACACTGAAGCTTTCTTT.

The chain is built from TRBV5-1 and TRBJ2-2; 9 nucleotides match TRBD1. J lost 6 bases, V lost 3 bases, and 6 bases had no gene match. Germline CDR1 SGHRS, CDR2 YFSETQ. CDR3 length: 15 amino acids. Here the CDR3 DNA reads TGCGCCAGCAGCTCGGACAGGGGAAATGCCGGGGAGCTGTTTTTT. Translation: CASSSDRGNAGELFF.

This clonotype turned up a few times. The V call is TRBV7-9, the J call TRBJ1-2, with D unresolved. Germline V lookup: CDR1 SEHNR, CDR2 FQNEAQ (reference sequence). V lost 0 bases, J lost 8 bases, and 10 bases lay in between. CDR3 length: 13 amino acids. CDR3 in DNA: TGTGCCAGCAGCTTAGCGCGGGGTTGGGGCTACACCTTC. Amino acid sequence: CASSLARGWGYTF.

This clonotype was detected only a few times. This CDR3 is CASRRSANTGELFF. The CDR3 DNA sequence: TGTGCCAGCAGGAGGTCTGCGAACACCGGGGAGCTGTTTTTT. The V and J genes are TRBV6-2 or TRBV6-3 and TRBJ2-2; D remains ambiguous. CDR3 length equals 14 residues. The V and J ends lost 6 bases and 0 bases respectively, with 8 bases between them. Germline values: CDR1 MNHEY, CDR2 SVGEGT.

This chain links TRBV18 with TRBJ2-1, with TRBD2 matching over 8 bases. Per the germline V gene, CDR1 is KGHSH and CDR2 is LQKENI. V trimming: 3 bases; J trimming: 6 bases; junction bases outside the gene matches: 7. The CDR3 length is 15 residues. CDR3 in amino acids: CASSPVAGTRNEQFF. CDR3 DNA sequence: TGTGCCAGCTCACCGGTAGCGGGAACGCGCAATGAGCAGTTCTTC.

In this sample, this clonotype turned up a few times. The gene calls are TRBV7-2 and TRBJ1-2, with D hard to call. CDR3 length: 13 residues. V was clipped by 7 bases and J by 3 bases, with 12 bases between them. Per the germline V gene, CDR1 is SGHTA and CDR2 is FQGNSA. This CDR3 is CASTAPGDYGYTF. For the CDR3, the DNA is TGTGCCAGCACCGCTCCGGGAGACTATGGCTACACCTTC.

In its sample, this clonotype was seen a few times. The CDR3 loop is CSARETGGPVNEQFF. The CDR3 nucleotides read TGCAGTGCTAGAGAAACGGGAGGGCCTGTCAATGAGCAGTTCTTC. The rearrangement joins TRBV20-1 to TRBJ2-1; 8 nucleotides agree with TRBD2. From germline, CDR1 is DFQATT and CDR2 SNEGSKA (reference sequence). V lost 0 bases and J lost 6; bases outside the gene matches: 7. This CDR3 comprises 15 residues.

This clonotype came up a few times. Because the CDR3 is missing its conserved closing phenylalanine or tryptophan, this is likely a read error. The DNA is left out, because the CDR3 cannot be placed on it with certainty; the CDR3 is given as TCRdb lists it. The rearrangement joins TRBV21-1 to TRBJ1-1; the D segment call TRBD1 is taken from the table without a DNA check. TRBV21-1 is marked as a pseudogene. Inclusive of both ends, the CDR3 amounts to 10 amino acids. CDR3 region: CASNHLIGPR.

This clonotype showed up many times. The chain employs TRBV18 and TRBJ2-4; 9 nucleotides agree with TRBD1. V lost 5 bases, J lost 0 bases, and 11 bases stayed unmatched. The CDR3 length is 18 residues. Germline V gene lookup returns CDR1 KGHSH and CDR2 LQKENI. The CDR3 reads CASSGPGTGIEAKNIQYF. CDR3 DNA: TGTGCCAGCTCAGGTCCCGGGACAGGGATTGAAGCCAAAAACATTCAGTACTTC.

The DNA for the CDR3 is TGCGCCAGCAGTCCAAGGGGACTGATGAACACTGAAGCTTTCTTT. Translated, it gives CASSPRGLMNTEAFF. This chain connects TRBV4-1 to TRBJ1-1, with D perhaps TRBD1 (5 bases). Germline-derived CDR1 and CDR2 are MGHRA and YSYEKL. The V gene lost 6 bases and the J gene lost 0 bases, with 14 bases spanning the gap. There are 15 residues in the CDR3.

This clonotype occurred a few times. The V call is TRBV4-2, the J call TRBJ2-5; 11 bases are a match to TRBD1. Germline-derived CDR1 and CDR2 are LGHNA and YNFKEQ. The CDR3 covers 15 residues. Unmatched junction bases numbered 6, after V lost 5 bases and J lost 4 bases. The CDR3 loop is CASSSDRGRIETQYF. The CDR3 bases are TGTGCCAGCAGCTCGGACAGGGGGCGCATAGAGACCCAGTACTTC.

This clonotype was observed a handful of times. The rearrangement uses TRBV30 and TRBJ1-1; D may be TRBD1 (5 bases). Germline values: CDR1 GTSNPN, CDR2 SVGIG (reference sequence). Trimming cost V 4 bases and J 3 bases, with 15 bases left between them. The CDR3 has 14 residues. The CDR3 reads CAWNFGRADTEAFF. CDR3 bases: TGTGCCTGGAACTTCGGCAGGGCGGACACTGAAGCTTTCTTT.

Only a few counts were recorded for this clonotype. J is TRBJ2-2 and V is TRBV4-2; the D call may be TRBD1 or TRBD2 (5 bases each). Germline lookup yields CDR1 LGHNA and CDR2 YNFKEQ. V lost 1 base to trimming and J lost 4 bases, with 19 bases between them. This CDR3 has 18 residues. CDR3 DNA sequence: TGTGCCAGCAGCCAAGTGCCAGGGACGCTCGAAGGCACCGGGGAGCTGTTTTTT. Amino acid sequence: CASSQVPGTLEGTGELFF.

The rearrangement uses TRBV5-1 and TRBJ2-2, with 8 bases identical to TRBD1. This CDR3 is built from 15 residues. After removal of 9 bases from V and 1 base from J, the junction contained 8 bases not matched to a gene. Germline V gene lookup returns CDR1 SGHRS and CDR2 YFSETQ. CDR3: CATKDGTGNTGELFF. DNA for the CDR3: TGCGCCACTAAAGATGGGACAGGGAACACCGGGGAGCTGTTTTTT. The full variable domain, with the rest looked up from reference TRBV5-1 and TRBJ2-2, is KAGVTQTPRYLIKTRGQQVTLSCSPISGHRSVSWYQQTPGQGLQFLFEYFSETQRNKGNFPGRFSGRQFSNSRSEMNVSTLELGDSALYLCATKDGTGNTGELFFGEGSRLTVL.